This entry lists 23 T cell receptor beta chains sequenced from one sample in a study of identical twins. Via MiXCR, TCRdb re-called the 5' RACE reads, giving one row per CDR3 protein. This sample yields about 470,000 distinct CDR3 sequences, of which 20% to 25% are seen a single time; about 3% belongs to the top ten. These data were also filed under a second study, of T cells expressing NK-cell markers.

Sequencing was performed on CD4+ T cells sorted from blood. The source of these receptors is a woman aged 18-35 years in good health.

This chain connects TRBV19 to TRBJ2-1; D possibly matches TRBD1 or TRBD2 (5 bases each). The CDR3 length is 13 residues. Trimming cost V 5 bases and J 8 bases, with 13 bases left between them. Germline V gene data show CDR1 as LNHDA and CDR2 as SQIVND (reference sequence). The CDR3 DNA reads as TGTGCCAGTAGTTCCAATGGGGGATATGAGCAGTTCTTC. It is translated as CASSSNGGYEQFF.

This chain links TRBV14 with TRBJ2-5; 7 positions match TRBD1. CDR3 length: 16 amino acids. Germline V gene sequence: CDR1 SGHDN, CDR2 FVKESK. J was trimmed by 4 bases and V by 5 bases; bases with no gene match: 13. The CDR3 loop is CASSEQINRDRETQYF. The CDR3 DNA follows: TGTGCCAGCAGCGAACAGATCAACCGGGACAGAGAGACCCAGTACTTC.

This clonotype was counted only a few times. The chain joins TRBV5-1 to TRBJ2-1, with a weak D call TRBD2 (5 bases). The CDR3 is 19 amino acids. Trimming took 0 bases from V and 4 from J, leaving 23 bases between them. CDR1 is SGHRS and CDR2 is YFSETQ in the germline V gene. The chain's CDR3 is CASSLGAQRLSALYNEQFF. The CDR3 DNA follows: TGCGCCAGCAGCTTGGGGGCTCAGCGGCTTTCGGCCCTATACAATGAGCAGTTCTTC.

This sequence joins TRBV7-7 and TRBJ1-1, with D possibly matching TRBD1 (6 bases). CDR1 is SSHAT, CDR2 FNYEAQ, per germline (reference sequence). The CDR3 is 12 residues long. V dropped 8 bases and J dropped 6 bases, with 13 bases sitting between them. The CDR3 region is CASEHRAPEAFF. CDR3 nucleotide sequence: TGTGCCAGCGAACACAGGGCCCCTGAAGCTTTCTTT.

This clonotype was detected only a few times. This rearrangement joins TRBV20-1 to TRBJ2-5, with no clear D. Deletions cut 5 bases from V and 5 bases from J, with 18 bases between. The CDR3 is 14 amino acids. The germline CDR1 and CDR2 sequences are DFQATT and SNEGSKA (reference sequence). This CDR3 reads CSAPLRAIMETQYF. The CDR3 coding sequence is TGCAGTGCTCCGCTAAGAGCGATTATGGAGACCCAGTACTTC.

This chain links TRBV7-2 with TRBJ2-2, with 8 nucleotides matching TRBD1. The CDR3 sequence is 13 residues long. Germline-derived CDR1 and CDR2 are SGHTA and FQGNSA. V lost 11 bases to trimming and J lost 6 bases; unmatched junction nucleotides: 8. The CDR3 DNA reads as TGTGCCGACGGGCAGGGGGCCTCCGGGGAGCTGTTTTTT. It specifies CADGQGASGELFF.

This CDR3 reads CASSPNGLTYEQYF. The CDR3 DNA reads as TGTGCCAGCAGCCCTAACGGACTGACCTACGAGCAGTACTTC. The chain joins TRBV7-6 to TRBJ2-7; D perhaps matches TRBD2 (5 bases). The germline gives CDR1 SGHVS, CDR2 FNYEAQ. The V and J ends lost 5 bases and 2 bases respectively, with 13 bases between them. The CDR3 consists of 14 residues. Variable domain in full (rest from reference TRBV7-6 and TRBJ2-7): GAGVSQSPRYKVTKRGQDVALRCDPISGHVSLYWYRQALGQGPEFLTYFNYEAQQDKSGLPNDRFSAERPEGSISTLTIQRTEQRDSAMYRCASSPNGLTYEQYFGPGTRLTVT.

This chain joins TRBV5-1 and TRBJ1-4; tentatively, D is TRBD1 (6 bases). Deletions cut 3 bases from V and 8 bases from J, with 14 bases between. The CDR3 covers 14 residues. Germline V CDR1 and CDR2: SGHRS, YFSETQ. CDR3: CASSYDRIGEKLFF. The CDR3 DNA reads TGCGCCAGCAGCTACGACAGGATCGGGGAAAAACTGTTTTTT.

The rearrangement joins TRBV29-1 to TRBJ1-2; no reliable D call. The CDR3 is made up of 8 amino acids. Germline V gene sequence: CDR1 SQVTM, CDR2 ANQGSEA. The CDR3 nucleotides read TGCAGGGCCACTGGCTACACCTTC. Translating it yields CRATGYTF.

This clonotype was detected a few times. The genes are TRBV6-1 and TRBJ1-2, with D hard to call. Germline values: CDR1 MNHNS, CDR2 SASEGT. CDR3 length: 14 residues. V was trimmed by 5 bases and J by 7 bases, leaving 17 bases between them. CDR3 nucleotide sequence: TGTGCCAGCAGTCCCGCACAGAGAATTGGTGGCTACACCTTC. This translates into CASSPAQRIGGYTF.

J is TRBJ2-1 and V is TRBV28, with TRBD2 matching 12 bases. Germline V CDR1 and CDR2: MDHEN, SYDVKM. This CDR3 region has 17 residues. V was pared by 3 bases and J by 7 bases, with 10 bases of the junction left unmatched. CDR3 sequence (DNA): TGTGCCAGCAGTTTCTTCCGGACTAGCGGGACGGGGAATGAGCAGTTCTTC. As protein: CASSFFRTSGTGNEQFF.

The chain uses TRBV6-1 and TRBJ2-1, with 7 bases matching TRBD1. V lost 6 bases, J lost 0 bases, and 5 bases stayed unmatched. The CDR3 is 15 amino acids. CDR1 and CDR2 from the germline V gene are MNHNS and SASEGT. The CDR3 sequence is CASSTGTASYNEQFF. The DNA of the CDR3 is TGTGCCAGCAGCACCGGGACAGCCTCCTACAATGAGCAGTTCTTC.

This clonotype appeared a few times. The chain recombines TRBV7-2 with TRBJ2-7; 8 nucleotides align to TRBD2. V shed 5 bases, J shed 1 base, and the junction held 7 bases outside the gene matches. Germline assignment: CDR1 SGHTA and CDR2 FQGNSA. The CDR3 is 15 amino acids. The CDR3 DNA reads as TGTGCCAGCAGCCGTTCGGGACTAGAATCCTACGAGCAGTACTTC. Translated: CASSRSGLESYEQYF.

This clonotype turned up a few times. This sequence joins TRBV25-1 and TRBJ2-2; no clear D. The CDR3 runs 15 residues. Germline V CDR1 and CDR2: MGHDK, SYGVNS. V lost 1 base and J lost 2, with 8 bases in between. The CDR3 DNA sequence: TGTGCCAGCAGTGAATTTCAGATAAACACCGGGGAGCTGTTTTTT. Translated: CASSEFQINTGELFF.

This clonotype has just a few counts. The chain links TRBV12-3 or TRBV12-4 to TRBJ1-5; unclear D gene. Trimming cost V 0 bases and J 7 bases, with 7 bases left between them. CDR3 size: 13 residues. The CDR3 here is CASSLAFVQPQHF. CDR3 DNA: TGTGCCAGCAGTTTAGCTTTCGTCCAGCCCCAGCATTTT.

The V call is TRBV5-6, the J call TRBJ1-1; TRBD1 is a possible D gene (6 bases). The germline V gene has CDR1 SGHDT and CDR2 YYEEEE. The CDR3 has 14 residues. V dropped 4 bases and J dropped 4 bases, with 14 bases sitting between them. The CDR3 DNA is TGTGCCAGCAGCGGGAATCCAGGGGTCACTGAAGCTTTCTTT. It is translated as CASSGNPGVTEAFF. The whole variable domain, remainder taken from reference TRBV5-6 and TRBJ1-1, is DAGVTQSPTHLIKTRGQQVTLRCSPKSGHDTVSWYQQALGQGPQFIFQYYEEEERQRGNFPDRFSGHQFPNYSSELNVNALLLGDSALYLCASSGNPGVTEAFFGQGTRLTVV.

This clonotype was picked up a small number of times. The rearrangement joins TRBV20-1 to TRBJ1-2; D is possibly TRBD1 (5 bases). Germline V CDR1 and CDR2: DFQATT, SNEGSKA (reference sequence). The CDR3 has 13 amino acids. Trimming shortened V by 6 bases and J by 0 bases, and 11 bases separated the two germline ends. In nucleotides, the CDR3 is TGCAGTGCGGAAAAAGGGGCTAACTATGGCTACACCTTC. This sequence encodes CSAEKGANYGYTF.

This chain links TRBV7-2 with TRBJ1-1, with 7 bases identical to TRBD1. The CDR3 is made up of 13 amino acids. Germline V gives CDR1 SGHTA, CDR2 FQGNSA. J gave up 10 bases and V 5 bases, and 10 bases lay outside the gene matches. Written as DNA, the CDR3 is TGTGCCAGCAGCATTTATCCAGGGGGAAGAGCTTTCTTT. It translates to CASSIYPGGRAFF.

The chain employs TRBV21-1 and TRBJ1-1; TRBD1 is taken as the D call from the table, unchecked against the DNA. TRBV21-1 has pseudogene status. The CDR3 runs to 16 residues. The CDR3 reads CASSQPGQGEGPEAFF. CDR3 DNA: TGTGCCAGCAGCCAACCGGGACAGGGGGAGGGACCTGAAGCTTTCTTT.

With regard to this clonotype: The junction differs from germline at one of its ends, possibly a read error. The CDR3 DNA sequence: TGTGCCAGCACTTACCGACCGACAGGGAATGATTGGGGGAACACCGGGGAGCTGTTTTTT. Translated: CASTYRPTGNDWGNTGELFF. This chain uses TRBV6-2 or TRBV6-3 with TRBJ2-2; 7 bases align to TRBD1. Germline values: CDR1 MNHEY, CDR2 SVGEGT. The length of the CDR3 is 20 residues.

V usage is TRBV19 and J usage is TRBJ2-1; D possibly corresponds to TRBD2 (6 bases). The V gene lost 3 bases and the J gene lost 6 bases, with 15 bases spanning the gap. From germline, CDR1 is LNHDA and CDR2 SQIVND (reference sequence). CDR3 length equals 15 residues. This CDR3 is CASSINPGVVNEQFF. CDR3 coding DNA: TGTGCCAGTAGTATTAATCCGGGAGTAGTCAATGAGCAGTTCTTC.

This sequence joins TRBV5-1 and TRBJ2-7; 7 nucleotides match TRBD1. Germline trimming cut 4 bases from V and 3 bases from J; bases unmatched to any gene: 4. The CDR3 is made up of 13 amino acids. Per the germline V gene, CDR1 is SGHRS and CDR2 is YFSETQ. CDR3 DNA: TGCGCCAGCAGCCACGACAGGGACTACGAGCAGTACTTC. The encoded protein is CASSHDRDYEQYF.

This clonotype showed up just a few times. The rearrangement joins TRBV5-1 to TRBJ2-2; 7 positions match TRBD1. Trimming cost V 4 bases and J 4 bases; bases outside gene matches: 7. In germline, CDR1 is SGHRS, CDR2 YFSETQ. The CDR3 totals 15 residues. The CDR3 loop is CASSMKTGSTGELFF. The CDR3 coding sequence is TGCGCCAGCAGCATGAAGACAGGGAGCACCGGGGAGCTGTTTTTT.